The 15 T cell receptor beta chains presented below share a single source sample, sequenced in a study of blood T cell repertoires in COVID-19. Sequenced by immunoSEQ multiplex PCR; TCRdb stores in-frame clones only, minus some. The sample records about 390,000 clones, about 87% being singletons. Sequenced sample: peripheral blood. Every receptor here comes from a woman aged 55-69 years with COVID-19, enrolled during active disease.

Only one count was recorded for this clone. This CDR3 is also generated by other DNA sequences in the sample. This chain uses TRBV3-1 (or the pseudogene TRBV3-2) with TRBJ2-3; no firm D call. V lost 6 bases and J lost 4, with 11 bases in between. Germline V lookup: CDR1 LGHDT, CDR2 YNNKEL (reference sequence). This CDR3 is 13 amino acids long. The CDR3 nucleotides read TGTGCCAGCAGTCAGAGAGGCCCAGATACGCAGTATTTT. It is translated as CASSQRGPDTQYF.

This clone appeared a few times. The genes are TRBV5-1 and TRBJ1-2; D is ambiguous. Germline values: CDR1 SGHRS, CDR2 YFSETQ. With 0 bases removed from V and 3 bases from J, the gap between germline ends came to 6 bases. The CDR3 totals 13 residues. The CDR3 region is CASSLVSDYGYTF. The CDR3 DNA follows: TGCGCCAGCAGCTTGGTCTCGGACTATGGCTACACCTTC.

The V gene is TRBV5-1, the J gene TRBJ1-1, with a possible D match to TRBD1 (6 bases). Germline V lookup: CDR1 SGHRS, CDR2 YFSETQ. The length of the CDR3 is 13 residues. Trimming took off 2 bases at V and 8 bases at J, with 13 bases between the two ends. The CDR3 loop reads CASSFSLDREAFF. DNA of the CDR3: TGCGCCAGCAGCTTCTCTTTGGACAGAGAAGCTTTCTTT. Full variable domain (remainder filled in from reference TRBV5-1 and TRBJ1-1): KAGVTQTPRYLIKTRGQQVTLSCSPISGHRSVSWYQQTPGQGLQFLFEYFSETQRNKGNFPGRFSGRQFSNSRSEMNVSTLELGDSALYLCASSFSLDREAFFGQGTRLTVV.

The V and J genes are TRBV7-3 and TRBJ1-1; no definite D call. The V gene's germline CDR1 is SGHTA and CDR2 FQGTGA. The ends were cut back, 2 bases at V and 1 base at J, with 5 bases in the middle. CDR3 length equals 13 residues. The CDR3 coding sequence is TGTGCCAGCAGCTTATTATCGAACACTGAAGCTTTCTTT. Translating gives CASSLLSNTEAFF.

This clone was observed once. The gene calls are TRBV9 and TRBJ1-3; 7 bases are a match to TRBD1. V lost 3 bases and J lost 2; bases outside the gene matches: 5. This CDR3 is 15 amino acids long. Germline lookup yields CDR1 SGDLS and CDR2 YYNGEE. The CDR3 sequence: CASSAPDRAGNTIYF. The CDR3 DNA reads TGTGCCAGCAGCGCCCCTGACAGGGCTGGAAACACCATATATTTT.

Details on this clone: Other DNA sequences in the sample encode the same CDR3. The V call is TRBV6-5, the J call TRBJ2-6; 8 nucleotides match TRBD1. CDR3 length equals 15 residues. CDR1 and CDR2 (germline): MNHEY, SVGAGI. Unmatched junction bases numbered 1, after V lost 4 bases and J lost 2 bases. For the CDR3, the DNA is TGTGCCAGCAGTTCACAGGGGGCTGGGGCCAACGTCCTGACTTTC. It translates to CASSSQGAGANVLTF.

CDR3 sequence: CASQQARGSYNEQFF. The DNA of the CDR3 is TGTGCCAGTCAGCAGGCCAGGGGGTCCTACAATGAGCAGTTCTTC. The chain carries TRBV19 and TRBJ2-1; 7 bases match TRBD1. V gave up 8 bases and J gave up 1 base; unmatched junction bases: 8. This CDR3 contains 15 residues. Per the germline V gene, CDR1 is LNHDA and CDR2 is SQIVND (reference sequence).

The chain employs TRBV6-5 and TRBJ2-5; D is ambiguous. V dropped 5 bases and J dropped 5 bases, with 9 bases sitting between them. CDR1 MNHEY and CDR2 SVGAGI come from the germline V gene. The CDR3 totals 12 residues. The CDR3 region is CASSQTGETQYF. In nucleotides, the CDR3 is TGTGCCAGCAGTCAGACCGGGGAGACCCAGTACTTC.

The chain carries TRBV5-6 and TRBJ1-2; D unclear. V was shortened by 1 base and J by 6 bases, with 7 bases between the two germline ends. Germline-derived CDR1 and CDR2 are SGHDT and YYEEEE. This CDR3 region has 12 residues. The CDR3 sequence is CASSLFRNGYTF. DNA for the CDR3: TGTGCCAGCAGCTTGTTCCGTAATGGCTACACCTTC. Drawing the rest from reference TRBV5-6 and TRBJ1-2, the complete variable domain is DAGVTQSPTHLIKTRGQQVTLRCSPKSGHDTVSWYQQALGQGPQFIFQYYEEEERQRGNFPDRFSGHQFPNYSSELNVNALLLGDSALYLCASSLFRNGYTFGSGTRLTVV.

The genes are TRBV6-5 and TRBJ2-7; 9 bases align to TRBD2. The V gene end was trimmed by 0 bases and the J gene end by 3 bases; junction bases not matched to a gene: 6. This CDR3 region has 16 residues. Germline CDR1 MNHEY, CDR2 SVGAGI. The CDR3 is CASSYSKASGIYEQYF. CDR3 nucleotide sequence: TGTGCCAGCAGTTACTCGAAGGCTAGCGGGATCTACGAGCAGTACTTC.

The chain uses TRBV19 and TRBJ2-2; D not certain. The germline V gene has CDR1 LNHDA and CDR2 SQIVND (reference sequence). With 3 bases removed from V and 0 bases from J, the gap between germline ends came to 11 bases. There are 16 residues in the CDR3. CDR3: CASSIHSPTNTGELFF. The CDR3 coding sequence is TGTGCCAGTAGTATTCACAGCCCTACGAACACCGGGGAGCTGTTTTTT. Together with reference TRBV19 and TRBJ2-2, the CDR3 gives the full variable domain: DGGITQSPKYLFRKEGQNVTLSCEQNLNHDAMYWYRQDPGQGLRLIYYSQIVNDFQKGDIAEGYSVSREKKESFPLTVTSAQKNPTAFYLCASSIHSPTNTGELFFGEGSRLTVL.

The rearrangement joins TRBV6-6 to TRBJ2-1; 11 bases are shared with TRBD2. Trimming removed 4 bases from V and 4 bases from J; junction bases left unmatched: 3. This CDR3 comprises 15 residues. Germline values: CDR1 MNHNY, CDR2 SVGAGI (reference sequence). CDR3 protein: CASSSLAGVYNEQFF. As DNA, the CDR3 is TGTGCCAGCAGTTCACTAGCGGGGGTTTACAATGAGCAGTTCTTC.

V and J are TRBV6-5 and TRBJ1-1; 7 bases are shared with TRBD1. This CDR3 spans 15 amino acids. The V and J ends lost 0 bases and 4 bases, in that order; junction bases with no gene match: 5. The germline V gene has CDR1 MNHEY and CDR2 SVGAGI. As DNA, the CDR3 is TGTGCCAGCAGTTACTCGAACAGGGGTCTCACTGAAGCTTTCTTT. Protein: CASSYSNRGLTEAFF.

This CDR3 reads CASSFNGDSTEAFF. The CDR3 coding sequence is TGTGCCAGCAGCTTCAACGGGGATAGTACTGAAGCTTTCTTT. The genes are TRBV13 and TRBJ1-1; D call uncertain. There are 14 residues in the CDR3. Germline V gives CDR1 PRHDT, CDR2 FYEKMQ (reference sequence). V was trimmed by 3 bases and J by 5 bases, leaving 13 bases between them.

The chain carries TRBV14 and TRBJ2-7; D unresolved. The CDR3 sequence is 12 residues long. The germline gives CDR1 SGHDN, CDR2 FVKESK. The V gene lost 0 bases and the J gene lost 3 bases, with 3 bases spanning the gap. The CDR3: CASSQDHYEQYF. Here the CDR3 DNA reads TGTGCCAGCAGCCAAGATCACTACGAGCAGTACTTC.